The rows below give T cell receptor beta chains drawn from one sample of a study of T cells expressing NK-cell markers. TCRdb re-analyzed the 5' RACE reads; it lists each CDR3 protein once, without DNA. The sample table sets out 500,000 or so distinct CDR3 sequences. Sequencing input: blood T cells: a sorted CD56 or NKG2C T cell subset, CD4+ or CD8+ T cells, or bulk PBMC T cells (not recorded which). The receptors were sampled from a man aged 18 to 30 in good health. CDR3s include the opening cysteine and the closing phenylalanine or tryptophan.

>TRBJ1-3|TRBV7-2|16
CASSPQGQGPGNTIYF
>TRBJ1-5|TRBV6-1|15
CASSRKTGGDQPQHF
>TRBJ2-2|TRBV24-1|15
CATSDPAFGTGELFF
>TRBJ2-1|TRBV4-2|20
CASSQDIGASPRSSYNEQFF
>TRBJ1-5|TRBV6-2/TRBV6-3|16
CASSPPRGQGPGPQHF
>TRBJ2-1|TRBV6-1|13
CASSAGTTPEQFF
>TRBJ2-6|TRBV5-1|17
CASSLGFVASGANVLTF
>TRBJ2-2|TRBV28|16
CASSRGALIFTGELFF
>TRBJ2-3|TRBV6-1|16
CASVKSGRMGTDTQYF
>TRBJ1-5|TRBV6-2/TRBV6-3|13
CASSYWGADPQHF